This T cell receptor (beta chain) was sequenced for a study of graft-versus-host responses after intestinal transplantation. Study summary: Transplantation in recipients was multivisceral, liver-intestinal, or isolated intestinal. Tacrolimus and steroids were given for roughly 3 years to all recipients after anti-thymocyte globulin induction.

The V and J ends lost 2 bases and 2 bases respectively, with 11 bases between them. Germline V lookup: CDR1 LNHDA, CDR2 SQIVND (reference sequence). The CDR3 consists of 15 residues. Turning to this clone: Its specificity is not known.

Method: immunoSEQ multiplex PCR; TCRdb's copy keeps in-frame clones and lacks some. Of 70,000 to 95,000 clones in the sample, roughly 93% are singletons; the top ten hold less than 1.5%. General study results and limits: Declines in HvG clones occurring early post-transplant were associated with peak circulating GvH clone levels. Patients with graft-donor T cell macrochimerism had high graft-versus-host to host-versus-graft clonal ratios in allografts.

The receptor comes from a human donor who was the organ donor for an intestinal transplant. The sample consisted of unstimulated CD8+ T cells sorted from spleen or lymph node cells, taken before transplant. The chain is built from TRBV19 and TRBJ2-3, with D uncertain. DNA for the CDR3: TGTGCCAGTAGTATAACCGGAGCCCTCACAGATACGCAGTATTTT. This translates into CASSITGALTDTQYF.